This T cell receptor (beta chain) was sequenced in a study of blood T cell repertoires in COVID-19. Study-wide context: Nucleic acid was either cDNA or gDNA, and it came from T cells, B-cell-depleted T cells, or PBMCs.

This clone showed up just once. Here immunoSEQ multiplex PCR was the method, and the copy in TCRdb shows in-frame clones only, minus some. The sample contains a few hundred thousand clones, roughly nine tenths of which appear only once. The sequenced material came from PBMCs or T cells enriched from blood (not recorded which). The clonotype comes from a woman aged 25 to 39 who had recovered from COVID-19.

In DNA, the CDR3 is TGTGCCAGCAGCCCGACGGGTTACCCCAGTCGGGCCCTCCACTTT. This codes for CASSPTGYPSRALHF. V gene TRBV3-1 (or the pseudogene TRBV3-2) combines with J gene TRBJ1-6; no clear D gene. V lost 4 bases and J 14 bases, leaving 21 bases between the germline ends. This CDR3 is built from 15 residues. Germline lookup yields CDR1 LGHDT and CDR2 YNNKEL (reference sequence).